This TCR beta chain originates from a study of T cells in Graves' hyperthyroidism and ophthalmopathy. Overall study results and limits: Before onset, by a median of approximately 6.2 months, the model predicted ophthalmopathy.

This CDR3 region has 16 residues. Germline-derived CDR1 and CDR2 are MNHEY and SMNVEV (reference sequence). Trimming shortened V by 5 bases and J by 2 bases, and 16 bases separated the two germline ends. This clonotype was detected many times. Its antigen remains unknown. Orbital computed tomography and thyroid ultrasound, together with serum TRAb and thyroxine and clinical symptoms, were used for diagnoses. Using RNA transcripts as the source, TCR beta CDR3 regions were amplified. HTBI primers were used for first-round RT-PCR of the TCR CDR3. Via MiXCR, TCRdb re-called the multiplex PCR reads, giving one row per CDR3 protein. Here the sample spans roughly 570,000 distinct CDR3 sequences, around 46% being singletons.

The clonotype comes from a woman aged 18-35 years with Graves' hyperthyroidism. This chain joins TRBV27 and TRBJ1-5, with D uncertain. The sequencing sample was made of peripheral blood or thyroid tissue (not recorded which). CDR3 loop: CASSHRGKGGNQPQHF. Here the CDR3 DNA reads TGTGCCAGCAGTCACCGGGGAAAGGGCGGCAATCAGCCCCAGCATTTT.